The rows below give T cell receptor beta chains drawn from one sample of a study of cytomegalovirus exposure and HLA in healthy donors. Libraries were prepared by immunoSEQ multiplex PCR; TCRdb keeps only in-frame clonotypes and omits some of them. In the table there are approximately 110,000 clones, roughly 80% of which are singletons. Sequencing input: PBMCs. These TCRs come from a woman between 40 and 55 years old in good health and CMV-seropositive. Both conserved end residues are part of each CDR3. D genes are given only for firm matches. A row's size may be missing; if present it is once, few, many or a size class.

>TRBJ1-1|TRBV7-2|NA|NA
CASSLFLGGTEAFF
TGTGCCAGCAGCTTATTCCTCGGGGGCACTGAAGCTTTCTTT
>TRBJ2-5|TRBV5-1|NA|NA
CASSLVTRGEETQYF
TGCGCCAGCAGCTTGGTTACCAGGGGGGAAGAGACCCAGTACTTC
>TRBJ2-7|TRBV19|NA|NA
CASSIDLSYEQYF
TGTGCCAGTAGTATAGATCTTAGCTACGAGCAGTACTTC
>TRBJ2-7|TRBV28|TRBD2|NA
CASSSGLAPEEQYF
TGTGCCAGCAGTTCGGGACTAGCCCCGGAGGAGCAGTACTTC
>TRBJ1-1|TRBV19|NA|NA
CASSILDSNTEAFF
TGTGCCAGTAGTATCCTGGACAGCAACACTGAAGCTTTCTTT
>TRBJ1-3|TRBV28|NA|NA
CASGNGGGRNTIYF
TGTGCCAGCGGAAATGGCGGGGGCCGGAACACCATATATTTT
>TRBJ2-7|TRBV7-9|NA|once
CASSFVEGEQYF
TGTGCCAGCAGCTTTGTTGAGGGCGAGCAGTACTTC
>TRBJ1-2|TRBV4-2|NA|few
CASSQYKQGVGGYTF
TGTGCCAGCAGCCAATACAAACAGGGAGTGGGTGGCTACACCTTC
>TRBJ2-3|TRBV25-1|TRBD2|NA
CASSESLAGITDTQYF
TGTGCCAGCAGTGAATCGCTAGCGGGCATCACAGATACGCAGTATTTT
>TRBJ1-2|TRBV7-2|TRBD1|NA
CASSANRGSYGYTF
TGTGCCAGCAGCGCCAACAGGGGTTCCTATGGCTACACCTTC
>TRBJ2-5|TRBV12-5|TRBD2|NA
CASGLSGGETQYF
TGTGCTAGTGGTTTGTCGGGGGGAGAGACCCAGTACTTC
>TRBJ1-4|TRBV28|NA|NA
CASSLRRGTQFF
TGTGCCAGCAGTTTGAGGAGGGGCACTCAGTTTTTT
>TRBJ2-7|TRBV11-3|NA|NA
CASSRRSTGSYEQYF
TGTGCCAGCTCCCGCAGGTCCACGGGGTCCTACGAGCAGTACTTC
>TRBJ1-3|TRBV6-5|NA|NA
CASRRVASSGNTIYF
TGTGCCAGCAGGCGGGTGGCGAGCTCTGGAAACACCATATATTTT
>TRBJ1-5|TRBV23-1|TRBD1|once
CASSFRDRESQHF
TGCGCCAGCAGTTTCCGGGACAGGGAGTCCCAGCATTTT
>TRBJ2-7|TRBV18|NA|NA
CASSAAYEQYF
TGTGCCAGCTCAGCAGCGTACGAGCAGTACTTC
>TRBJ1-2|TRBV12-5|TRBD1|few
CASGGRGPQNYGYTF
TGTGCTTCAGGGGGCAGGGGGCCTCAGAACTATGGCTACACCTTC
>TRBJ1-4|TRBV4-3|NA|NA
CASSQDLTRGTNEKLFF
TGCGCCAGCAGCCAAGATCTAACCAGGGGAACTAATGAAAAACTGTTTTTT
>TRBJ1-1|TRBV7-8|NA|NA
CASSSSNTEAFF
TGTGCCAGCAGCTCGAGTAACACTGAAGCTTTCTTT
>TRBJ2-7|TRBV7-6|TRBD1|NA
CASSSGTGGAGTKYF
TGTGCCAGCAGCTCCGGGACAGGGGGCGCAGGGACTAAGTACTTC
>TRBJ1-6|TRBV6-5|NA|NA
CASSYSNRGSPLHF
TGTGCCAGCAGTTACTCGAATCGGGGTTCACCCCTCCACTTT